The 5 T cell receptor beta chains in this list originate from one sample, sequenced in a study of blood T cell repertoires in COVID-19. TCRdb keeps only in-frame clones here, not all; method: immunoSEQ multiplex PCR. There are 150,000 to 200,000 clones in the sample; 85% occur only once, and about 3% lies in the top ten. Material for sequencing was peripheral blood. These TCRs come from a human donor with acute or convalescent COVID-19. The donor label of this sample is uncertain.

The V and J genes are TRBV19 and TRBJ1-3, with TRBD1 matching 8 bases. Germline CDR1 is LNHDA and CDR2 is SQIVND (reference sequence). The CDR3 sequence is 14 residues long. Unmatched junction bases numbered 2, after V lost 3 bases and J lost 4 bases. CDR3 protein: CASSIRTGGNTIYF. CDR3 nucleotide sequence: TGTGCCAGTAGTATCCGGACAGGGGGAAACACCATATATTTT.

The V and J genes are TRBV28 and TRBJ1-1; D unclear. This CDR3 has 14 amino acids. The germline V and J ends were trimmed by 8 bases and 5 bases, with 18 bases remaining between them. Germline-derived CDR1 and CDR2 are MDHEN and SYDVKM. In DNA, the CDR3 is TGTGCCAGCGACCGAGGAGGATTGGGGACTGAAGCTTTCTTT. It is translated as CASDRGGLGTEAFF.

The chain recombines TRBV2 with TRBJ1-4, with D unclear. This CDR3 is 11 amino acids long. Trimming cost V 0 bases and J 11 bases, with 4 bases left between them. Germline V gene sequence: CDR1 SNHLY, CDR2 FYNNEI. CDR3 loop: CASSEARKLFF. The CDR3, as DNA: TGTGCCAGCAGTGAAGCCCGGAAACTGTTTTTT. The variable domain in full, completed from reference TRBV2 and TRBJ1-4, reads EPEVTQTPSHQVTQMGQEVILRCVPISNHLYFYWYRQILGQKVEFLVSFYNNEISEKSEIFDDQFSVERPDGSNFTLKIRSTKLEDSAMYFCASSEARKLFFGSGTQLSVL.

The V call is TRBV14, the J call TRBJ1-4, with D maybe TRBD1 (6 bases). Trimming cost V 4 bases and J 8 bases, with 11 bases left between them. The CDR3 is 13 amino acids. The germline gives CDR1 SGHDN, CDR2 FVKESK. CDR3 region: CASSRGRGEKLFF. The CDR3 DNA reads as TGTGCCAGCAGCCGGGGGCGTGGGGAAAAACTGTTTTTT. The full variable domain, completed using reference TRBV14 and TRBJ1-4, is EAGVTQFPSHSVIEKGQTVTLRCDPISGHDNLYWYRRVMGKEIKFLLHFVKESKQDESGMPNNRFLAERTGGTYSTLKVQPAELEDSGVYFCASSRGRGEKLFFGSGTQLSVL.

The chain joins TRBV7-6 to TRBJ2-3; TRBD2 matches at 16 bases. Germline trimming cut 4 bases from V and 3 bases from J; bases unmatched to any gene: 7. Germline V gene lookup returns CDR1 SGHVS and CDR2 FNYEAQ. The CDR3 is 18 residues long. The CDR3 protein is CASSSTGTSGGGTDTQYF. The CDR3 nucleotides are TGTGCCAGCAGCTCCACCGGGACTAGCGGGGGGGGGACAGATACGCAGTATTTT.